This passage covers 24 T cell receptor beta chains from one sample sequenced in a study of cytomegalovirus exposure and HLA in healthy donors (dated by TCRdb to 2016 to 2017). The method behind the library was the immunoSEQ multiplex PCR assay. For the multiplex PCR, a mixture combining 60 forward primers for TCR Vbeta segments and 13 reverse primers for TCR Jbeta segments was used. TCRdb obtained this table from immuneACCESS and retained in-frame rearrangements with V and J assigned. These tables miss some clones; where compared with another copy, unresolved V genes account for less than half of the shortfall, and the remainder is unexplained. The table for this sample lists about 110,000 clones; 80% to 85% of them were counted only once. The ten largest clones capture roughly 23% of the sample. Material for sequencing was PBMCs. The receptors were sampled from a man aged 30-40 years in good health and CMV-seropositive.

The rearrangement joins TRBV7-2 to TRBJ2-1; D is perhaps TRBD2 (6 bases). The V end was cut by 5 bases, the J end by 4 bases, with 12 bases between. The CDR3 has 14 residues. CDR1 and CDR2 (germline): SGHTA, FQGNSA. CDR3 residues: CASSRDSGYNEQFF. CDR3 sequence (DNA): TGTGCCAGCAGCCGTGATAGCGGATACAATGAGCAGTTCTTC.

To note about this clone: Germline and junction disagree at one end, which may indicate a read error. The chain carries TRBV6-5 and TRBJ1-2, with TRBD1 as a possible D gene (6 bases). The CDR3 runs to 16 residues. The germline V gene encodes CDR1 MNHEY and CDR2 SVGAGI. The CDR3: CASSYDPQGTLYSYTF. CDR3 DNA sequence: TGTGCCAGCAGTTACGACCCCCAGGGGACCCTCTATAGCTACACCTTC.

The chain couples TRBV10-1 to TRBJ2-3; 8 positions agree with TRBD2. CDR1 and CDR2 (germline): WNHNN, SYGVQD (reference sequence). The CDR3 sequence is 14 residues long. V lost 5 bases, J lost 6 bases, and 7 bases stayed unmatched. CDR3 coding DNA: TGCGCCAGCAGTCAGAGCGGGAGTGCGGATACGCAGTATTTT. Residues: CASSQSGSADTQYF.

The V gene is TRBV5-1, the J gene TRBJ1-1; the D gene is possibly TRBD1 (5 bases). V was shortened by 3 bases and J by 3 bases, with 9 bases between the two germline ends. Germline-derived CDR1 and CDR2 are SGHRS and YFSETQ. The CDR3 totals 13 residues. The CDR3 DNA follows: TGCGCCAGCAGCTACCAGGGATACACTGAAGCTTTCTTT. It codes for CASSYQGYTEAFF.

The CDR3 sequence is CASTPSGSETQYF. CDR3 DNA: TGTGCCAGCACCCCCAGCGGGAGCGAGACCCAGTACTTC. The chain combines TRBV28 with TRBJ2-5, with 8 bases aligning to TRBD2. Trimming cost V 7 bases and J 5 bases; bases outside gene matches: 6. The CDR3 is made up of 13 amino acids. Germline V gene sequence: CDR1 MDHEN, CDR2 SYDVKM.

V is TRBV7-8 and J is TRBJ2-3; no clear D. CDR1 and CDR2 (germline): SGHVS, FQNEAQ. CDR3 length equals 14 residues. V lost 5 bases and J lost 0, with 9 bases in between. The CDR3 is CASSPPTSTDTQYF. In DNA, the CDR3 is TGTGCCAGCAGCCCACCGACTAGCACAGATACGCAGTATTTT.

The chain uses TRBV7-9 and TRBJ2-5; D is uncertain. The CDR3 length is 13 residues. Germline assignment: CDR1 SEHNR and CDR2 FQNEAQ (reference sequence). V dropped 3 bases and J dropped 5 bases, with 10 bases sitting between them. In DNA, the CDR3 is TGTGCCAGCAGCTTTCACACCCACGAGACCCAGTACTTC. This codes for CASSFHTHETQYF.

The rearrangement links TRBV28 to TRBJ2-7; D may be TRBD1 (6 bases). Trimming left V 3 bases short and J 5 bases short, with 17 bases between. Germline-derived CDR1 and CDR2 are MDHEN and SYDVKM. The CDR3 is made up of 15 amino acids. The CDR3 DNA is TGTGCCAGCAGTTTTTTTAAGGTAGAGGGGGACGAGCAGTACTTC. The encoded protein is CASSFFKVEGDEQYF.

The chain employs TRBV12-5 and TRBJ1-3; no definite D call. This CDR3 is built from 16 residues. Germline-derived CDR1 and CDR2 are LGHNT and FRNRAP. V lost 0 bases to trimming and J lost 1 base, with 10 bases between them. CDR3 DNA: TGTGCTAGTGGTTTGGTCGTCGGAGTATCTGGAAACACCATATATTTT. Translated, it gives CASGLVVGVSGNTIYF.

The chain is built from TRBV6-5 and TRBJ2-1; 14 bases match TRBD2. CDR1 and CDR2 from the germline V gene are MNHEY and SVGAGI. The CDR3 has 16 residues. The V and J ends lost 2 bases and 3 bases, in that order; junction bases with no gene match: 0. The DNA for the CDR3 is TGTGCCAGCAGTTACGGGACTAGCGGGGGCTACAATGAGCAGTTCTTC. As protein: CASSYGTSGGYNEQFF.

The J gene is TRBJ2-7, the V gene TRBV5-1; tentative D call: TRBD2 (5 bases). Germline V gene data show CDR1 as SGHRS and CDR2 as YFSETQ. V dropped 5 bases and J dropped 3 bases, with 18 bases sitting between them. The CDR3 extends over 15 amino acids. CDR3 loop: CASRQAVVVIYEQYF. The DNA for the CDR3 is TGCGCCAGCAGACAAGCGGTGGTAGTCATCTACGAGCAGTACTTC. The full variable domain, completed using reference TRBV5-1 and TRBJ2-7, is KAGVTQTPRYLIKTRGQQVTLSCSPISGHRSVSWYQQTPGQGLQFLFEYFSETQRNKGNFPGRFSGRQFSNSRSEMNVSTLELGDSALYLCASRQAVVVIYEQYFGPGTRLTVT.

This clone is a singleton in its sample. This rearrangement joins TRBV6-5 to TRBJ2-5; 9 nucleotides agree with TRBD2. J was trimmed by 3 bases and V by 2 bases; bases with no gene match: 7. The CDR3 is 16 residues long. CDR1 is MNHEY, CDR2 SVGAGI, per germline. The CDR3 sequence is CASSYMGGGAEETQYF. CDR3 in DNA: TGTGCCAGCAGTTACATGGGCGGGGGGGCCGAAGAGACCCAGTACTTC.

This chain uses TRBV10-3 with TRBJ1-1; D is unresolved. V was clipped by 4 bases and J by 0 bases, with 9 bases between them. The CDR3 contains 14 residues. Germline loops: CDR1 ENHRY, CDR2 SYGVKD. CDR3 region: CAISANSMNTEAFF. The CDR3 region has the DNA TGTGCCATCAGTGCGAACAGCATGAACACTGAAGCTTTCTTT.

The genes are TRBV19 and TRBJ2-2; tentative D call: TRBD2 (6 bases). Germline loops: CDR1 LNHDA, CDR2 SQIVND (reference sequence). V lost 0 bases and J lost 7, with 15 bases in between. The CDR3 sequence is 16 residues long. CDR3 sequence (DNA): TGTGCCAGTAGTATAGATCGAACTAGCCTCGGCGGGGAGCTGTTTTTT. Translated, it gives CASSIDRTSLGGELFF.

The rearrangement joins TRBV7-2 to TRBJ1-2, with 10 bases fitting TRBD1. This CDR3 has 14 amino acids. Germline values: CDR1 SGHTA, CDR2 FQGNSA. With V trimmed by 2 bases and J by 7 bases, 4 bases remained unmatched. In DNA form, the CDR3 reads TGTGCCAGCAGCTTACTGGGACAGGGGTTTGGCTACACCTTC. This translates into CASSLLGQGFGYTF.

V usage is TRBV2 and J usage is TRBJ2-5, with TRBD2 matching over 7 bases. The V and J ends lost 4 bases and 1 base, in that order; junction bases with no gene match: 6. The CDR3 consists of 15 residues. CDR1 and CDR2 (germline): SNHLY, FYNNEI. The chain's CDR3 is CASSVYGTTQETQYF. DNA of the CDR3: TGTGCCAGCAGTGTGTATGGGACTACCCAAGAGACCCAGTACTTC.

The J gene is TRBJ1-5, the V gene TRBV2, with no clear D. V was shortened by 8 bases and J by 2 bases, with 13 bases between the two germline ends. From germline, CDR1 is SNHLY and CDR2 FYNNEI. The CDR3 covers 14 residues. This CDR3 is CASGTPQGNQPQHF. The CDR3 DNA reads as TGTGCCAGCGGAACCCCTCAGGGCAATCAGCCCCAGCATTTT.

The CDR3 sequence is CASSSPRGVNTDTQYF. CDR3 nucleotides: TGCGCCAGCAGCTCCCCCAGGGGAGTGAACACAGATACGCAGTATTTT. The chain recombines TRBV5-1 with TRBJ2-3, with D maybe TRBD1 (6 bases). The V end was cut by 3 bases, the J end by 2 bases, with 16 bases between. CDR3 size: 16 residues. From germline, CDR1 is SGHRS and CDR2 YFSETQ.

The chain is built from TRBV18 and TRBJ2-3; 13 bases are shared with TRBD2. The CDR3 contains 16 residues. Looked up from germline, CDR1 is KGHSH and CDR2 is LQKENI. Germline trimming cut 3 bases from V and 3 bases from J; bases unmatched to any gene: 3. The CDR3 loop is CASSPKLAGGTDTQYF. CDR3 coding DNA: TGTGCCAGCTCACCGAAACTAGCGGGAGGGACAGATACGCAGTATTTT.

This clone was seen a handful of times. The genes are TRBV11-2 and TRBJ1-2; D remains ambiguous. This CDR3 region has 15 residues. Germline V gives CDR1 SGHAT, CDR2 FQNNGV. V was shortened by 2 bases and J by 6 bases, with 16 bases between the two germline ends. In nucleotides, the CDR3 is TGTGCCAGCAGCTTATCATGGGAGGCCCTCGATGGCTACACCTTC. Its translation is CASSLSWEALDGYTF.

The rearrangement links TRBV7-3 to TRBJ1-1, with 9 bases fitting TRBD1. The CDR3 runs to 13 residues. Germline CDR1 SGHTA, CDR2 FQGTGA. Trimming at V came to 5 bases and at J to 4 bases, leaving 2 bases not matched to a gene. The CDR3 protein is CASSPGQGTEAFF. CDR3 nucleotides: TGTGCCAGCAGCCCGGGACAGGGCACTGAAGCTTTCTTT.

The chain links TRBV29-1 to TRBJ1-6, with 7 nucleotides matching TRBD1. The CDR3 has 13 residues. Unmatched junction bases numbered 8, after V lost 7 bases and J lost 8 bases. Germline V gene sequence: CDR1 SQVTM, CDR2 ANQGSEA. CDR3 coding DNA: TGCAGCGCTAGACAGGGCCCGGATTCACCCCTCCACTTT. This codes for CSARQGPDSPLHF.

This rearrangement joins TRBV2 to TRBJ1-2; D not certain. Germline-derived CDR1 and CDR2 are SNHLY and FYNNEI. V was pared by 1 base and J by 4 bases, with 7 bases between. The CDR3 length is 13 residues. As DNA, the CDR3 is TGTGCCAGCAGTGAAGGGCGGATCTATGGCTACACCTTC. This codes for CASSEGRIYGYTF. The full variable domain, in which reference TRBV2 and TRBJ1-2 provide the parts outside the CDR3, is EPEVTQTPSHQVTQMGQEVILRCVPISNHLYFYWYRQILGQKVEFLVSFYNNEISEKSEIFDDQFSVERPDGSNFTLKIRSTKLEDSAMYFCASSEGRIYGYTFGSGTRLTVV.

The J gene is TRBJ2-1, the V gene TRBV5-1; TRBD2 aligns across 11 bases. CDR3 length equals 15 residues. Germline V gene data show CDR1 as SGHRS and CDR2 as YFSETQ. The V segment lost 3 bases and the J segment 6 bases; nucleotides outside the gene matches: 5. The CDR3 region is CASSWGGTSGNEQFF. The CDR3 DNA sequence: TGCGCCAGCAGCTGGGGGGGGACTAGCGGCAATGAGCAGTTCTTC.